This TCR beta chain was sequenced for a study of blood T cell repertoires in COVID-19. The data were produced by immunoSEQ multiplex PCR, yet TCRdb's version contains in-frame clones alone and is incomplete. Among 200,000 to 250,000 clones, 83% were seen once, and the ten largest hold less than 7.5%. Germline V gene lookup returns CDR1 MNHEY and CDR2 SVGAGI. The CDR3 spans 13 residues. V was cut by 0 bases and J by 1 base, with 3 bases left in between. The clonotype originates from a woman in her forties or fifties with acute or convalescent COVID-19. Sequenced sample: peripheral blood. The chain carries TRBV6-5 and TRBJ1-1; D ambiguous. In DNA, the CDR3 is TGTGCCAGCAGTTACTCGAGGAACACTGAAGCTTTCTTT. As protein: CASSYSRNTEAFF.